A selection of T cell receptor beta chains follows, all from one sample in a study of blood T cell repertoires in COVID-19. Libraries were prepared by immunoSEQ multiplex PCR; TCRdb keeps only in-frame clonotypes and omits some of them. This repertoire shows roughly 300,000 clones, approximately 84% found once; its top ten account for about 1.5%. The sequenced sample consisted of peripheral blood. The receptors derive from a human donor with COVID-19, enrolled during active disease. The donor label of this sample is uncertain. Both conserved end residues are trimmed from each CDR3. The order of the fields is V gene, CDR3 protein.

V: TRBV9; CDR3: ASSVGLAGGGTDTQY
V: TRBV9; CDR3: ASSSGRANYGYT
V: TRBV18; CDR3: ASSPGVSQETQY
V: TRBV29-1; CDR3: SGQTGGGGGGAF
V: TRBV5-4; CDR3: ASSLAGGRYNEQF
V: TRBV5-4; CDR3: ASSLGQGAQYGTEAF
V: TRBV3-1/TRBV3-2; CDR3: ASSRHLSSGANVLT
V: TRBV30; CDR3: AWSRQVGEKLF
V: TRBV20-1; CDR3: SVRTVEKLF
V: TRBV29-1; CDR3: SVESPGGVGAGELF
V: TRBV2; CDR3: ASFRLAGGGEQF
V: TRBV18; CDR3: ASSPPTRGTEAF
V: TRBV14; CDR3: ASSQDPRGRNTQY
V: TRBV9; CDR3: ASSVAGGSRPDTQY
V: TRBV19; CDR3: ASSIGGNYGYT
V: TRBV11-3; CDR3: ASSNPTGRPNNEQF
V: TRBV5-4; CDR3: ASSLVGAREAF
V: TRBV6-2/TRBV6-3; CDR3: ASSYGGSRDYGYT
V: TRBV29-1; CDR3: SVAFGTGGNQPQH
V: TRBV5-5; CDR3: ASSSEGYSTDTQY
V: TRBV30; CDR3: AWGVGGGYT
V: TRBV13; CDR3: ASSVDPRGNSYEQY
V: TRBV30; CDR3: AWSPGRGWTEAF
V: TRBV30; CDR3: AWSVLFGAEAF
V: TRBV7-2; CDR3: ASSPQGAQTEAF
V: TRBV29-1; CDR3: SVTRGDTQY